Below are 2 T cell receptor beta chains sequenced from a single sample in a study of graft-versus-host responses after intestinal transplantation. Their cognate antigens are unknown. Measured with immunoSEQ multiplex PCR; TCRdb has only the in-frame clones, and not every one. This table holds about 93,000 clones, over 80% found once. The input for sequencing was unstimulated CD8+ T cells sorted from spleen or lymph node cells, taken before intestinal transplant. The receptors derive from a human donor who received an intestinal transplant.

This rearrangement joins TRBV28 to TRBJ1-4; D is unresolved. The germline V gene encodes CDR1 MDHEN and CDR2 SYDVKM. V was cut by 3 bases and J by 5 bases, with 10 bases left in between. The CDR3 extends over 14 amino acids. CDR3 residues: CASSFGTDNEKLFF. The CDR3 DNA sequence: TGTGCCAGCAGTTTCGGAACAGACAATGAAAAACTGTTTTTT. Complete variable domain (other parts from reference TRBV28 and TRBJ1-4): DVKVTQSSRYLVKRTGEKVFLECVQDMDHENMFWYRQDPGLGLRLIYFSYDVKMKEKGDIPEGYSVSREKKERFSLILESASTNQTSMYLCASSFGTDNEKLFFGSGTQLSVL.

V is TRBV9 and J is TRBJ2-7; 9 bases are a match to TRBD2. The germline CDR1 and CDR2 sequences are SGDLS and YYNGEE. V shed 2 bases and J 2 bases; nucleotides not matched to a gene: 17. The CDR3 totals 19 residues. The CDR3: CASSVSVPEAGGPTYEQYF. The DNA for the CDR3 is TGTGCCAGCAGCGTGTCCGTTCCGGAAGCGGGGGGCCCAACCTACGAGCAGTACTTC.